This TCR beta chain was identified in a study of shared clonotypes between healthy human individuals. General study findings and limits: Clonotypes shared by all four sorted-subset donors had higher generation probabilities than non-shared clonotypes. Shared across a few donors were 4% to 6% of the naive CD4 clonotypes.

It was CD45RO-negative cells, positively selected for CCR7, that made up naive CD8 cells, with terminally differentiated effector memory CD45RA+ cells excluded. Profiling relied on immunoSEQ multiplex PCR, and the TCRdb table lists in-frame clones only, not all of them. The repertoire includes 2 million to 2.5 million clones, roughly 91% of them detected once, and 1.5% to 2% sits in the top ten. On this clone: Its cognate antigen is unknown.

Trimming took 6 bases from V and 1 from J, leaving 13 bases between them. The CDR3 is 15 residues long. The germline V gene has CDR1 MNHEY and CDR2 SMNVEV (reference sequence). The chain joins TRBV27 to TRBJ2-1, with a tentative D call TRBD1 (6 bases). The sample taken for sequencing was naive CD8+ T cells from PBMCs. This receptor was obtained from a man in his late teens or twenties in good health. Some clones in this sample may be carry-over from other donors' samples. The CDR3 protein is CASSYGQSSYNEQFF. The DNA for the CDR3 is TGTGCCAGCAGCTACGGACAGTCTTCCTACAATGAGCAGTTCTTC.